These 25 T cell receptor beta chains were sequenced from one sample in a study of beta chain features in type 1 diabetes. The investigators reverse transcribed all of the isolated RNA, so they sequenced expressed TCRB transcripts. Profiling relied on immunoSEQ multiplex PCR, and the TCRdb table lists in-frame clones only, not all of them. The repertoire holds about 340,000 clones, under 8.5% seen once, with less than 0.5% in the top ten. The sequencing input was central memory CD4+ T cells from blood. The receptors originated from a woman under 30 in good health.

CDR3 in DNA: TGCGCCAGCAGCCAAGGACAGGGGGCACACAATGAGCAGTTCTTC. Residues: CASSQGQGAHNEQFF. The genes are TRBV5-1 and TRBJ2-1; 11 nucleotides align to TRBD1. The germline V gene encodes CDR1 SGHRS and CDR2 YFSETQ. The V and J ends lost 4 bases and 5 bases, in that order; junction bases with no gene match: 5. The CDR3 totals 15 residues. Full variable domain (rest looked up from reference TRBV5-1 and TRBJ2-1): KAGVTQTPRYLIKTRGQQVTLSCSPISGHRSVSWYQQTPGQGLQFLFEYFSETQRNKGNFPGRFSGRQFSNSRSEMNVSTLELGDSALYLCASSQGQGAHNEQFFGPGTRLTVL.

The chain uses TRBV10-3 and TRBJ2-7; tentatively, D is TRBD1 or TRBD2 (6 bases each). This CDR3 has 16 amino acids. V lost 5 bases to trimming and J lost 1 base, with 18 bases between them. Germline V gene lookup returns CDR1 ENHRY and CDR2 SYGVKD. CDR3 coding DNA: TGTGCCATCAGTTTGGCCGGAGGGGGAACTTCCTACGAGCAGTACTTC. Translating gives CAISLAGGGTSYEQYF.

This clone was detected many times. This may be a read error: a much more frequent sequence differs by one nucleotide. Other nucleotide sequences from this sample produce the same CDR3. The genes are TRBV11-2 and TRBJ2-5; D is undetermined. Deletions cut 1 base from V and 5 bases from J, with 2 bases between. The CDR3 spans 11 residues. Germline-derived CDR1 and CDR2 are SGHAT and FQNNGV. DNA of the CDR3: TGTGCCAGCAGCTTAGCGGAGACCCAGTACTTC. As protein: CASSLAETQYF.

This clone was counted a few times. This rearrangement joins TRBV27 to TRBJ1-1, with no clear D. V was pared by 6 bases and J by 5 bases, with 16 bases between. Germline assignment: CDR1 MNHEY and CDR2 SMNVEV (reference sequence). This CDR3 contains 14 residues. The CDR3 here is CASSKTLAPTEAFF. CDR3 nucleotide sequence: TGTGCCAGCAGCAAAACATTGGCGCCAACTGAAGCTTTCTTT.

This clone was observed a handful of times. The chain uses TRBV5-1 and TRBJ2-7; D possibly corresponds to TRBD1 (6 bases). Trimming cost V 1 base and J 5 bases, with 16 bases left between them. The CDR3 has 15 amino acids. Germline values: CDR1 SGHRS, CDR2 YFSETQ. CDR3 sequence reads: CASSLSTTGLDEQYF. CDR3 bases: TGCGCCAGCAGCTTGTCTACTACAGGGCTCGACGAGCAGTACTTC. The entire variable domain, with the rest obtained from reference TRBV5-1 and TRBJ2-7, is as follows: KAGVTQTPRYLIKTRGQQVTLSCSPISGHRSVSWYQQTPGQGLQFLFEYFSETQRNKGNFPGRFSGRQFSNSRSEMNVSTLELGDSALYLCASSLSTTGLDEQYFGPGTRLTVT.

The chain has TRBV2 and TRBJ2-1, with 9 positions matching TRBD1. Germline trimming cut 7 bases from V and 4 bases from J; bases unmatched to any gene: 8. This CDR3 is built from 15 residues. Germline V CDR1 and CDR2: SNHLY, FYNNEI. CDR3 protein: CASKSEGTGYNEQFF. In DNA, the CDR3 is TGTGCCAGCAAGTCAGAGGGGACAGGGTACAATGAGCAGTTCTTC.

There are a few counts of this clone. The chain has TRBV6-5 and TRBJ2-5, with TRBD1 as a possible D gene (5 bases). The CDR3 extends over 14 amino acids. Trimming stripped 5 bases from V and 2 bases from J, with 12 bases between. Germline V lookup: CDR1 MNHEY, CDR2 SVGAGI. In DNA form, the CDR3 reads TGTGCCAGCAGTCCCAACAGGAATCAAGAGACCCAGTACTTC. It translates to CASSPNRNQETQYF.

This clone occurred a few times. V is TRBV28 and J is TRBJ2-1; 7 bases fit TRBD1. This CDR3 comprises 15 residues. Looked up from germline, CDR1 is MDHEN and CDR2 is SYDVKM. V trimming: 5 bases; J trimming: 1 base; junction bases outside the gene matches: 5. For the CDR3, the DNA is TGTGCCAGCAGTGGATACAGGGGTTCCTACAATGAGCAGTTCTTC. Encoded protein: CASSGYRGSYNEQFF.

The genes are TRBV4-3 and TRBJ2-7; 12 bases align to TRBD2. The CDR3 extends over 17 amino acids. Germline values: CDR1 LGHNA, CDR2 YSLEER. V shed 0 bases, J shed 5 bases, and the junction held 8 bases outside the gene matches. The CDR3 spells CASSQDIPLAGGHEQYF. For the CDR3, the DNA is TGCGCCAGCAGCCAAGATATACCTCTAGCGGGAGGGCACGAGCAGTACTTC.

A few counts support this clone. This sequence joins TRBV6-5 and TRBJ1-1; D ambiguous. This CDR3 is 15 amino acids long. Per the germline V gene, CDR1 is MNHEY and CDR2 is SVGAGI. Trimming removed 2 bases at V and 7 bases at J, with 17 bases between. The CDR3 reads CASSYAGSGLIEAFF. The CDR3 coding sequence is TGTGCCAGCAGTTACGCGGGGAGCGGTCTTATTGAAGCTTTCTTT.

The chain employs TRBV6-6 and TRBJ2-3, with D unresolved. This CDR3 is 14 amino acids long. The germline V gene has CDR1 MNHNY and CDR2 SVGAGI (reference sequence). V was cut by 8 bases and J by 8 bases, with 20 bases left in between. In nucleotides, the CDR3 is TGTGCCAGCGCCGAACAAGTTCCTCTCACTACGCAGTATTTT. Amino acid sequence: CASAEQVPLTTQYF.

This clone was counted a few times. The DNA for the CDR3 is TGTGCCAGCAGACCAACAGGGTTCAGCAATCAGCCCCAGCATTTT. Translation: CASRPTGFSNQPQHF. The chain combines TRBV6-1 with TRBJ1-5, with D perhaps TRBD1 (6 bases). From germline, CDR1 is MNHNS and CDR2 SASEGT. CDR3 length: 15 residues. V lost 6 bases and J 1 base, leaving 13 bases between the germline ends.

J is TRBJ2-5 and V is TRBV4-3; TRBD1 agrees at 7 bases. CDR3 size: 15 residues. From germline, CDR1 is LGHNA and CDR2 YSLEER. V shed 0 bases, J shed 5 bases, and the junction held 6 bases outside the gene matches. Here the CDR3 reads CASSQEVHRGETQYF. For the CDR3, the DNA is TGCGCCAGCAGCCAAGAAGTTCACAGGGGTGAGACCCAGTACTTC.

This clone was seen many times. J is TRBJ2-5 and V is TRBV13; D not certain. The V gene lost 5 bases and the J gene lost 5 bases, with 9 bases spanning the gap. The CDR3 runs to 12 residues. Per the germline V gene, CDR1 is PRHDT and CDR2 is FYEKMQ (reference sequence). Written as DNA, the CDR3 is TGTGCCAGCAGCCCCCTGAGGGAGACCCAGTACTTC. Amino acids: CASSPLRETQYF.

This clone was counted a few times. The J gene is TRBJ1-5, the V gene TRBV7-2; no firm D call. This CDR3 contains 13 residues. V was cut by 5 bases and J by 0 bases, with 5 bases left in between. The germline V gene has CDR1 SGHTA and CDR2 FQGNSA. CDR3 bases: TGTGCCAGCAGCCCCTCTAGCAATCAGCCCCAGCATTTT. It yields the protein CASSPSSNQPQHF.

CDR3 region: CASSHASGSKNEQFF. The CDR3 coding sequence is TGTGCCAGCTCACATGCTAGCGGGAGTAAAAATGAGCAGTTCTTC. The chain recombines TRBV18 with TRBJ2-1, with 10 nucleotides matching TRBD2. The junction had 7 bases not matched to a gene; V was cut back by 4 bases and J by 7 bases. Germline CDR1 is KGHSH and CDR2 is LQKENI. This CDR3 is built from 15 residues.

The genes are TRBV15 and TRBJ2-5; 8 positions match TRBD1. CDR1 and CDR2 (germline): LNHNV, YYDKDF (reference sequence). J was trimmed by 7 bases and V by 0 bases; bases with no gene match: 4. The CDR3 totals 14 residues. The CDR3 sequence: CATSREGQVGTQYF. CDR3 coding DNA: TGTGCCACCAGCAGAGAGGGACAGGTCGGGACCCAGTACTTC.

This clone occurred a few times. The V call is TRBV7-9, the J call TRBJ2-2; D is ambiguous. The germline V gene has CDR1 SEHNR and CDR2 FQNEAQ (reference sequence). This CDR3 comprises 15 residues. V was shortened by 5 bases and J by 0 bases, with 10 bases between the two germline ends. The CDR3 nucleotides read TGTGCCAGCAGCCAAGGTGGCGCGAACACCGGGGAGCTGTTTTTT. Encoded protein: CASSQGGANTGELFF.

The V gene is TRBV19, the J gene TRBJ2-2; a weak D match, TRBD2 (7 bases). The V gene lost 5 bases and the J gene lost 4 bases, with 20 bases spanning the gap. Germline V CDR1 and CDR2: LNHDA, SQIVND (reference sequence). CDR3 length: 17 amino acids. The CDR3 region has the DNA TGTGCCAGTAGTGAACGAGGGCAGGGGACTATCACCGGGGAGCTGTTTTTT. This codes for CASSERGQGTITGELFF.

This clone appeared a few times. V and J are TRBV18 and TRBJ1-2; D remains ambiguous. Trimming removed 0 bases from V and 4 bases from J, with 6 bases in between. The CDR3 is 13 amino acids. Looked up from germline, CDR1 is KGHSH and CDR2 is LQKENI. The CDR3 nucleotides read TGTGCCAGCTCACCACCAACAGTCTATGGCTACACCTTC. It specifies CASSPPTVYGYTF.

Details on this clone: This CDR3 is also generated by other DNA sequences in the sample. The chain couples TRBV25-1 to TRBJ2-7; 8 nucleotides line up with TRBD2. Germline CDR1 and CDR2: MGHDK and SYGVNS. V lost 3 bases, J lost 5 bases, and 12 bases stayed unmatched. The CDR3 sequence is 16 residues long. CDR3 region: CASSELREVGFDEQYF. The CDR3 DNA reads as TGTGCCAGCAGTGAGCTGCGGGAGGTAGGGTTCGACGAGCAGTACTTC.

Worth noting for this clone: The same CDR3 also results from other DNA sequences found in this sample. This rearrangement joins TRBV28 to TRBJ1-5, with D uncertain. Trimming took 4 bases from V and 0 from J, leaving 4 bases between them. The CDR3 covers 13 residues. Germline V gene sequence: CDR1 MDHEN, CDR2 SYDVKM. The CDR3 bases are TGTGCCAGCAGTTACAATAGCAATCAGCCCCAGCATTTT. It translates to CASSYNSNQPQHF.

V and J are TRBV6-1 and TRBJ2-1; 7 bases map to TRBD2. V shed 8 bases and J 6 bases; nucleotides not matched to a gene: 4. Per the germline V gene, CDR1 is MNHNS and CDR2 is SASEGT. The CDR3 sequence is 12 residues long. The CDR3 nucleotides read TGTGCCAGCCAACTAGCGAGCAATGAGCAGTTCTTC. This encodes CASQLASNEQFF.

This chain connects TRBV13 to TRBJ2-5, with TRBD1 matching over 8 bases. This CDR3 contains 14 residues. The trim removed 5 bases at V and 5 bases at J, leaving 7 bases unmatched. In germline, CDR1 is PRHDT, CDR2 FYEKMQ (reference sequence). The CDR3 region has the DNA TGTGCCAGCAGCACAGGGGGGTCTTGGGAGACCCAGTACTTC. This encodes CASSTGGSWETQYF. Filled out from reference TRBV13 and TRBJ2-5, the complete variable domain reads AAGVIQSPRHLIKEKRETATLKCYPIPRHDTVYWYQQGPGQDPQFLISFYEKMQSDKGSIPDRFSAQQFSDYHSELNMSSLELGDSALYFCASSTGGSWETQYFGPGTRLLVL.

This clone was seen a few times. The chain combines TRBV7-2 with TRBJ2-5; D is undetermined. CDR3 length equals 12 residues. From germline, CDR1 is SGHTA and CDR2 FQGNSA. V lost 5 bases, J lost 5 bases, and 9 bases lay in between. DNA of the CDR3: TGTGCCAGCAGCCCGTCTAGGGAGACCCAGTACTTC. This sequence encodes CASSPSRETQYF.